A single sample is the source of the 20 T cell receptor beta chains below, sequenced in a study of cytotoxic CD8 clonotypes in ibrutinib-treated CLL. Clones were sequenced by immunoSEQ multiplex PCR, and TCRdb holds only the in-frame ones, with some missing. The table shows some 120,000 clones, with more than 55% occurring only once. The sample consisted of PBMCs, taken after 24 months of ibrutinib treatment. These receptors were taken from a human donor with chronic lymphocytic leukemia.

This sequence joins TRBV18 and TRBJ2-4; D is perhaps TRBD1 (6 bases). The V and J ends lost 3 bases and 3 bases respectively, with 12 bases between them. Germline V gene lookup returns CDR1 KGHSH and CDR2 LQKENI. The CDR3 has 15 amino acids. The CDR3 DNA follows: TGTGCCAGCTCACCCCAGGGGATTGACAAAAACATTCAGTACTTC. Its translation: CASSPQGIDKNIQYF.

This chain connects TRBV6-6 to TRBJ2-3; no reliable D call. Trimming cost V 0 bases and J 6 bases, with 10 bases left between them. The CDR3 length is 14 residues. Germline-derived CDR1 and CDR2 are MNHNY and SVGAGI (reference sequence). For the CDR3, the DNA is TGTGCCAGCAGTTACTCCCCCCTGTCCGATACGCAGTATTTT. Translated: CASSYSPLSDTQYF.

The chain employs TRBV30 and TRBJ1-4, with D uncertain. Trimming removed 0 bases at V and 7 bases at J, with 12 bases between. This CDR3 has 14 residues. Germline V gene lookup returns CDR1 GTSNPN and CDR2 SVGIG (reference sequence). CDR3 loop: CAWSVTGRFEKLFF. DNA of the CDR3: TGTGCCTGGAGTGTGACCGGGCGATTTGAAAAACTGTTTTTT.

V and J are TRBV30 and TRBJ1-1; 7 bases line up with TRBD1. The CDR3 loop spans 14 amino acids. The germline V gene encodes CDR1 GTSNPN and CDR2 SVGIG (reference sequence). The V segment lost 3 bases and the J segment 3 bases; nucleotides outside the gene matches: 7. CDR3 sequence reads: CAWRNRGWDTEAFF. Here the CDR3 DNA reads TGTGCCTGGAGAAACAGGGGCTGGGACACTGAAGCTTTCTTT.

This clone was picked up a small number of times. The gene calls are TRBV5-1 and TRBJ1-1; D is unresolved. The CDR3 is 16 residues long. Per germline, CDR1 SGHRS and CDR2 YFSETQ. Trimming shortened V by 4 bases and J by 0 bases, and 16 bases separated the two germline ends. CDR3 amino acids: CASSPGSGLLNTEAFF. The CDR3 nucleotides read TGCGCCAGCAGCCCGGGTTCTGGGTTATTGAACACTGAAGCTTTCTTT.

V gene TRBV5-4 combines with J gene TRBJ1-1; D may be TRBD1 (5 bases). The germline V gene encodes CDR1 SGHNT and CDR2 YYREEE (reference sequence). The CDR3 is 14 residues long. V lost 6 bases and J 3 bases, leaving 15 bases between the germline ends. The DNA of the CDR3 is TGTGCCAGCATGGCAGGAGGGGTTGACACTGAAGCTTTCTTT. It translates to CASMAGGVDTEAFF. The complete variable domain, with remaining parts taken from reference TRBV5-4 and TRBJ1-1, reads ETGVTQSPTHLIKTRGQQVTLRCSSQSGHNTVSWYQQALGQGPQFIFQYYREEENGRGNFPPRFSGLQFPNYSSELNVNALELDDSALYLCASMAGGVDTEAFFGQGTRLTVV.

CDR3 sequence (DNA): TGTGCCAGCAGCTTAGCAGGGAATGGCTACAATGAGCAGTTCTTC. Its translation is CASSLAGNGYNEQFF. This sequence joins TRBV13 and TRBJ2-1, with TRBD1 as a possible D gene (5 bases). The V end lost 1 base, the J end lost 3 bases, and 10 bases lay between the germline ends. The CDR3 runs to 15 residues. In germline, CDR1 is PRHDT, CDR2 FYEKMQ (reference sequence).

In this sample, this clone turned up a few times. This chain connects TRBV5-6 to TRBJ1-1; 9 nucleotides line up with TRBD1. Per germline, CDR1 SGHDT and CDR2 YYEEEE. Trimming cost V 5 bases and J 0 bases; bases outside gene matches: 5. The CDR3 extends over 15 amino acids. CDR3 region: CASRNTGGMNTEAFF. The CDR3 DNA reads as TGTGCCAGCAGAAACACAGGGGGCATGAACACTGAAGCTTTCTTT.

This clone has just a few counts. This rearrangement joins TRBV6-6 to TRBJ2-7; D could derive from TRBD1 or TRBD2 (5 bases each). Germline V gene sequence: CDR1 MNHNY, CDR2 SVGAGI (reference sequence). The CDR3 is 13 residues long. V was cut by 7 bases and J by 6 bases, with 16 bases left in between. The CDR3 region is CASNLEGTPEQYF. As DNA, the CDR3 is TGTGCCAGCAACCTGGAAGGGACCCCCGAGCAGTACTTC.

This clone was recorded a few times. The gene calls are TRBV18 and TRBJ1-2; D is unresolved. The V gene's germline CDR1 is KGHSH and CDR2 LQKENI. The CDR3 is made up of 13 amino acids. Trimming stripped 6 bases from V and 4 bases from J, with 12 bases between. CDR3 loop: CASSITGIYGYTF. Here the CDR3 DNA reads TGTGCCAGCTCGATAACGGGAATCTATGGCTACACCTTC.

In its sample, this clone was seen a few times. The genes are TRBV19 and TRBJ1-5; no clear D gene. Germline V gene lookup returns CDR1 LNHDA and CDR2 SQIVND (reference sequence). Trimming took 6 bases from V and 3 from J, leaving 12 bases between them. This CDR3 is 14 amino acids long. CDR3 loop: CASRESGYNQPQHF. The DNA for the CDR3 is TGTGCCAGTAGGGAATCAGGTTACAATCAGCCCCAGCATTTT.

This chain connects TRBV2 to TRBJ1-5, with D unclear. The CDR3 runs 15 residues. Germline-derived CDR1 and CDR2 are SNHLY and FYNNEI. The V gene lost 7 bases and the J gene lost 3 bases, with 16 bases spanning the gap. CDR3 DNA: TGTGCCAGCAAATCCGAGGAGGGATCCAATCAGCCCCAGCATTTT. It specifies CASKSEEGSNQPQHF.

The chain recombines TRBV5-1 with TRBJ2-1, with 9 positions matching TRBD2. Unmatched junction bases numbered 7, after V lost 0 bases and J lost 6 bases. The CDR3 loop spans 16 amino acids. Per germline, CDR1 SGHRS and CDR2 YFSETQ. CDR3 DNA sequence: TGCGCCAGCAGCTTGGCCTTTCGCGGGGGGGCCAATGAGCAGTTCTTC. Its translation: CASSLAFRGGANEQFF.

There are a few counts of this clone. The chain uses TRBV7-2 and TRBJ1-5; D call uncertain. The CDR3 runs to 15 residues. Germline V gene lookup returns CDR1 SGHTA and CDR2 FQGNSA. V was trimmed by 2 bases and J by 4 bases, leaving 12 bases between them. The chain's CDR3 is CASSLNGQRNQPQHF. The CDR3, as DNA: TGTGCCAGCAGCTTAAATGGCCAGAGGAATCAGCCCCAGCATTTT.

V gene TRBV19 combines with J gene TRBJ2-7, with a tentative D call TRBD1 (5 bases). The germline CDR1 and CDR2 sequences are LNHDA and SQIVND (reference sequence). The germline V and J ends were trimmed by 7 bases and 5 bases, with 15 bases remaining between them. This CDR3 region has 13 residues. Here the CDR3 DNA reads TGTGCCAGTAAGACAGCGAAAGACCACGAGCAGTACTTC. It translates to CASKTAKDHEQYF.

The V gene is TRBV29-1, the J gene TRBJ2-5; D assignment may be TRBD1 or TRBD2 (5 bases each). CDR1 SQVTM and CDR2 ANQGSEA come from the germline V gene. The CDR3 covers 11 residues. Trimming cost V 6 bases and J 5 bases, with 10 bases left between them. The CDR3 DNA follows: TGCAGCGTGAGGGGTCTGGAGACCCAGTACTTC. Translated, it gives CSVRGLETQYF. The full variable domain, completed using reference TRBV29-1 and TRBJ2-5, is SAVISQKPSRDICQRGTSLTIQCQVDSQVTMMFWYRQQPGQSLTLIATANQGSEATYESGFVIDKFPISRPNLTFSTLTVSNMSPEDSSIYLCSVRGLETQYFGPGTRLLVL.

This clone was found a few times. CDR3 in DNA: TGTGCCAGCAGCGCCCGGGACACCGCCTACGAGCAGTACTTC. Translation gives CASSARDTAYEQYF. V usage is TRBV9 and J usage is TRBJ2-7, with D maybe TRBD1 (6 bases). Germline assignment: CDR1 SGDLS and CDR2 YYNGEE. V was pared by 3 bases and J by 2 bases, with 12 bases between. CDR3 length equals 14 residues.

In its sample, this clone was seen a few times. The J gene is TRBJ2-5, the V gene TRBV6-5; D not resolved. Germline V gene sequence: CDR1 MNHEY, CDR2 SVGAGI. The CDR3 consists of 14 residues. V lost 0 bases to trimming and J lost 0 bases, with 5 bases between them. CDR3 loop: CASSYSLNQETQYF. In DNA, the CDR3 is TGTGCCAGCAGTTACTCTCTCAACCAAGAGACCCAGTACTTC.

The J gene is TRBJ2-2, the V gene TRBV7-8, with 11 bases that match TRBD1. CDR1 is SGHVS, CDR2 FQNEAQ, per germline. Losses at the gene ends were 6 bases for V and 5 bases for J; bases not matched to a gene: 8. CDR3 length: 16 residues. The CDR3 DNA follows: TGTGCCAGCAGGCCTACCGGGACAGGGGGGACCGGGGAGCTGTTTTTT. Encoded protein: CASRPTGTGGTGELFF.

The V gene is TRBV11-3, the J gene TRBJ2-7; unclear D gene. V lost 1 base to trimming and J lost 2 bases, with 9 bases between them. The germline CDR1 and CDR2 sequences are SGHNT and YENEEA. The CDR3 runs to 14 residues. The CDR3 is CASSLGGSPYEQYF. DNA for the CDR3: TGTGCCAGCAGCTTAGGAGGTAGCCCCTACGAGCAGTACTTC.